This T cell receptor beta chain was obtained from a study of T cell repertoires in cytomegalovirus infection. Study summary: In public TCR beta signatures, there were indications of both CMV infection and matching HLA type.

This CDR3 is 15 amino acids long. Germline V gives CDR1 SNHLY, CDR2 FYNNEI. The V and J ends lost 3 bases and 2 bases, in that order; junction bases with no gene match: 6. The study's findings and limits: CMV-specific HLA-C-restricted TCR beta clonotypes dominated the ex vivo response. Identification of carriers of CMV plus the relevant HLA was performed using cumulative public TCR beta family frequency.

TCRdb redid the calling of the reads with MiXCR, one entry per CDR3 protein. The sample includes roughly 300,000 distinct CDR3 sequences, 20% to 30% of them seen just once. The table lists this clonotype with a few counts. Its specificity is unknown. This TCR derives from a human donor in good health (CMV status not recorded). Some clones in this sample may be carry-over from other donors' samples. What was sequenced was PBMCs. The V call is TRBV2, the J call TRBJ2-7; 8 bases map to TRBD1. The CDR3 nucleotides are TGTGCCAGCAGTGATACGGGACAGGACCCCTACGAGCAGTACTTC. Residues: CASSDTGQDPYEQYF.